Listed below are T cell receptor beta chains from one sample, sequenced in a study of T cell changes during pregnancy in multiple sclerosis. Data came from immunoSEQ multiplex PCR; TCRdb stores just in-frame clones and leaves some out. Of 40,000 to 50,000 clones in the sample, roughly nine tenths are singletons; the top ten hold about a tenth. The sample here was CD8+ T cells from peripheral blood mononuclear cells, taken after pregnancy. All receptors come from a female donor with multiple sclerosis, enrolled in a pregnancy study. The conserved cysteine and the conserved F or W are not part of the CDR3 here. Fields, in order: CDR3 protein, CDR3 length, V gene.

ASSFTSGGAGDTQY 14 TRBV27
SVIAGRTGELF 11 TRBV29-1
ASSLWEGETQY 11 TRBV27
ASSLGTIYEQY 11 TRBV7-9
ASSYSGTGLDTQY 13 TRBV6-5
ASSPRRTGNYGYT 13 TRBV14
AGGTLGEQY 9 TRBV6-1
SVETGNTEAF 10 TRBV29-1
SVGRQGGAEAF 11 TRBV29-1
ASSLESGGSTGELF 14 TRBV11-3
ASSENLETDTQY 12 TRBV10-1
ATSRDLGVNQPQH 13 TRBV15
ASSGTDGRYGNTIY 14 TRBV9
ASSPASGGPNEQF 13 TRBV11-1
ASSNAGQVTDTQY 13 TRBV5-1
ASSYARDSSPLH 12 TRBV6-5
ASSVDGTENYGYT 13 TRBV9
ASSTWTRGREKLF 13 TRBV11-2
ASSQDLGGGAIGELF 15 TRBV4-1
ASSLRSGGAAGDTQY 15 TRBV7-2
ATSRDLEGAGNTIY 14 TRBV15
ASSLTPAGGHETQY 14 TRBV5-1
ATSRDRTLGSPLH 13 TRBV15
ASSVVVRGVHNEQF 14 TRBV5-1
ASCLGNEAF 9 TRBV6-6
ASGLLDGYT 9 TRBV12-5
ASSVGGGTYEQY 12 TRBV9
ASSQTGRTYNEQF 13 TRBV14
ASSLGRNEQF 10 TRBV7-2
ASRGDRDTTNSPLH 14 TRBV10-2
ASSLPGGDGYT 11 TRBV7-9
ATSWSTSGEQF 11 TRBV15
ASSLTPGELF 10 TRBV7-7
ASGRREGWHGYT 12 TRBV6-1
ASSGSRPILYSNEQF 15 TRBV6-1
ASSQDGQGNEKLF 13 TRBV4-1
ASSQVGGPLYNEQF 14 TRBV4-1
ASTQQDRGDTEAF 13 TRBV7-9
ASSMEASGGAIYNEQF 16 TRBV19
ASSLSGLAGGAYEQY 15 TRBV27
ASTITAGQADTQY 13 TRBV5-8
ASSISSGDYEQY 12 TRBV19
ASSQDTETGSSYEQY 15 TRBV4-1
ASSGLGNTEAF 11 TRBV6-1
ASSLSTGDSNQPQH 14 TRBV7-8
ASSVGGGMDTQY 12 TRBV9
ASSGGQGADTQY 12 TRBV6-1
ATAGRSSYEQY 11 TRBV19
ASSLVTDTGEQF 12 TRBV11-2
ASSFGTSDTQY 11 TRBV19
ASSPLPGQGEEKLF 14 TRBV7-8
ASSSGTGTDTQY 12 TRBV9
ASSQDGRELF 10 TRBV4-2
ASSPRWTSGTSTDTQY 16 TRBV5-1
ASIRGSADEQF 11 TRBV2
ASSPRYEQY 9 TRBV7-9